This is a list of T cell receptor beta chains from one sample in a study of control samples from healthy donors and cancer patients. Sequenced by immunoSEQ multiplex PCR; TCRdb stores in-frame clones only, minus some. The sample carries around 94,000 clones, under 95% recorded once. Sequenced: blood. Receptors were obtained from a woman aged 18 to 35 in good health. Both conserved end residues are part of each CDR3. Fields, in order: V gene, J gene, CDR3 protein.

v_call: TRBV10-1
j_call: TRBJ1-1
cdr3_aa: CASSELGGTEAFF

v_call: TRBV4-3
j_call: TRBJ2-1
cdr3_aa: CASSPDSTTYNEQFF

v_call: TRBV7-9
j_call: TRBJ1-4
cdr3_aa: CASSHRTSLFF

v_call: TRBV27
j_call: TRBJ2-5
cdr3_aa: CASSRNLEKTQYF

v_call: TRBV15
j_call: TRBJ2-3
cdr3_aa: CATSRVGGAADTQYF

v_call: TRBV4-1
j_call: TRBJ2-3
cdr3_aa: CASSQGTSGSTDTQYF

v_call: TRBV18
j_call: TRBJ2-7
cdr3_aa: CASSPTGRYLHEQYF

v_call: TRBV20-1
j_call: TRBJ1-5
cdr3_aa: CSAGEDQPQHF

v_call: TRBV27
j_call: TRBJ2-7
cdr3_aa: CASSFLPPDSYEQYF

v_call: TRBV4-3
j_call: TRBJ2-6
cdr3_aa: CASSPEHSGANVLTF

v_call: TRBV5-8
j_call: TRBJ1-5
cdr3_aa: CASSLQDLGNQPQHF

v_call: TRBV9
j_call: TRBJ2-1
cdr3_aa: CASSVGGSGIYNEQFF

v_call: TRBV19
j_call: TRBJ2-7
cdr3_aa: CASSISGGPYEQYF

v_call: TRBV5-8
j_call: TRBJ1-6
cdr3_aa: CASSWDRATVPNSPLHF

v_call: TRBV3-1/TRBV3-2
j_call: TRBJ2-2
cdr3_aa: CASSRRKGAGTGELFF

v_call: TRBV2
j_call: TRBJ2-1
cdr3_aa: CASSDTSGRANEQFF

v_call: TRBV28
j_call: TRBJ1-2
cdr3_aa: CASTTGGQMNTF

v_call: TRBV6-4
j_call: TRBJ1-3
cdr3_aa: CASFDFSGNTIYF

v_call: TRBV12-1
j_call: TRBJ1-4
cdr3_aa: CASSFKGGVEKLFF

v_call: TRBV3-1/TRBV3-2
j_call: TRBJ1-2
cdr3_aa: CASSRGTDSNYGYTF

v_call: TRBV5-1
j_call: TRBJ1-2
cdr3_aa: CASSLDRAKGYTF

v_call: TRBV24-1
j_call: TRBJ2-7
cdr3_aa: CATSETGTGSYEQYF

v_call: TRBV19
j_call: TRBJ2-5
cdr3_aa: CASSIGARTAGETQYF

v_call: TRBV7-4
j_call: TRBJ1-1
cdr3_aa: CATSGPRMNTEAFF

v_call: TRBV28
j_call: TRBJ1-2
cdr3_aa: CASSPPQRPKTF

v_call: TRBV28
j_call: TRBJ2-7
cdr3_aa: CASSVGQGLEQYF

v_call: TRBV29-1
j_call: TRBJ1-1
cdr3_aa: CSVEKGMNTEAFF

v_call: TRBV7-8
j_call: TRBJ2-7
cdr3_aa: CACGWTGGSEQYF

v_call: TRBV6-6
j_call: TRBJ2-7
cdr3_aa: CASTKRMGDRGYEQYF

v_call: TRBV28
j_call: TRBJ1-1
cdr3_aa: CASSPTTGANTEAFF

v_call: TRBV6-2/TRBV6-3
j_call: TRBJ1-1
cdr3_aa: CASSYVLVTEAFF

v_call: TRBV11-3
j_call: TRBJ2-2
cdr3_aa: CASSSEVGRTGELFF

v_call: TRBV5-1
j_call: TRBJ2-1
cdr3_aa: CASSALAGARHEQFF

v_call: TRBV6-2/TRBV6-3
j_call: TRBJ2-1
cdr3_aa: CASSSTRTGDEQFF

v_call: TRBV13
j_call: TRBJ2-1
cdr3_aa: CASSLGRGAEQFF

v_call: TRBV7-8
j_call: TRBJ1-4
cdr3_aa: CASSSGQGDEKLFF

v_call: TRBV5-4
j_call: TRBJ1-1
cdr3_aa: CASSLLGTEAFF

v_call: TRBV5-1
j_call: TRBJ2-1
cdr3_aa: CASSLVAGGLYNEQFF

v_call: TRBV7-6
j_call: TRBJ1-6
cdr3_aa: CASSLATGADSPLHF

v_call: TRBV7-3
j_call: TRBJ2-2
cdr3_aa: CASREDRRPGELFF

v_call: TRBV7-9
j_call: TRBJ2-2
cdr3_aa: CASSLDFSGRVRTGELFF

v_call: TRBV7-2
j_call: TRBJ2-3
cdr3_aa: CASSSSGPPGDTQYF

v_call: TRBV7-9
j_call: TRBJ1-4
cdr3_aa: CASSSPKGYNEKLFF

v_call: TRBV24-1
j_call: TRBJ2-1
cdr3_aa: CATGSSRTESSYNEQFF

v_call: TRBV28
j_call: TRBJ1-3
cdr3_aa: CASSLWTGSGNTIYF

v_call: TRBV23-1
j_call: TRBJ1-1
cdr3_aa: CASSQSNNTEAFF

v_call: TRBV5-4
j_call: TRBJ1-3
cdr3_aa: CASSLRGTGNTIYF

v_call: TRBV19
j_call: TRBJ2-7
cdr3_aa: CASSIAKTGVNEQYF

v_call: TRBV7-7
j_call: TRBJ2-1
cdr3_aa: CASSLGTGASYEQFF

v_call: TRBV15
j_call: TRBJ2-3
cdr3_aa: CATSRDRDGRRNTQYF

v_call: TRBV5-4
j_call: TRBJ2-5
cdr3_aa: CASSFLETQYF

v_call: TRBV7-9
j_call: TRBJ2-1
cdr3_aa: CASSYGVAEQFF

v_call: TRBV11-2
j_call: TRBJ2-1
cdr3_aa: CASSLDRIWYEQFF

v_call: TRBV6-5
j_call: TRBJ2-7
cdr3_aa: CASSYTHQTYEQYF

v_call: TRBV28
j_call: TRBJ1-2
cdr3_aa: CASNPQGITNYGYTF

v_call: TRBV5-5
j_call: TRBJ1-1
cdr3_aa: CASSLVLRNTEAFF

v_call: TRBV30
j_call: TRBJ1-5
cdr3_aa: CAWSVRGSKPQHF